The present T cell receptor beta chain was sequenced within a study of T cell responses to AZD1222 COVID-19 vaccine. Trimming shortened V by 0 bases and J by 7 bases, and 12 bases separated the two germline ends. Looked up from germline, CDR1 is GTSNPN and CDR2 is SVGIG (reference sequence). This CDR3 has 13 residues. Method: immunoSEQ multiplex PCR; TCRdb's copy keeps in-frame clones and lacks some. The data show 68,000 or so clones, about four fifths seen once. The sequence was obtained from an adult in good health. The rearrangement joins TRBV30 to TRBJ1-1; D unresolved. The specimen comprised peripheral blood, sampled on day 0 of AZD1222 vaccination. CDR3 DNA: TGTGCCTGGAGTGTAGTCCCCGGGGTTGAAGCTTTCTTT. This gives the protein CAWSVVPGVEAFF.